This T cell receptor (beta chain) was sequenced during a study of blood T cell repertoires in COVID-19. Study in general: Both acute and convalescent COVID-19 samples were obtained from the United States, Italy and Spain. The cDNA or gDNA used as material had been derived from T cells, B-cell-depleted T cells, or PBMCs.

Germline V lookup: CDR1 MNHNS, CDR2 SASEGT. With 2 bases removed from V and 6 bases from J, the gap between germline ends came to 13 bases. The CDR3 is made up of 15 amino acids. Per the authors' pipeline: Reference gene primer amplification yielded estimated nucleated cell counts. Profiled with immunoSEQ multiplex PCR; TCRdb holds only in-frame clones, not every one. V, J and clone size reflect that table, while D and trimming were determined from the DNA. The top ten clones hold less than 3.5% of a sample with about 180,000 clones, around 83% of them seen once. This chain links TRBV6-1 with TRBJ2-2; D might be TRBD1 (5 bases). This receptor was identified in a woman in her thirties with active or convalescent COVID-19. Sequenced material: peripheral blood. This CDR3 reads CASSEQGGGAGELFF. Written as DNA, the CDR3 is TGTGCCAGCAGTGAACAGGGTGGTGGCGCCGGGGAGCTGTTTTTT.